This T cell receptor (beta chain) was captured by sequencing in a study of OX40 agonist ivuxolimab in advanced cancers. Libraries were prepared by immunoSEQ multiplex PCR; TCRdb keeps only in-frame clonotypes and omits some of them. The sample consists of fewer than 120,000 clones, roughly nine tenths of them appearing once. This TCR came from an adult with an advanced solid tumor such as melanoma, head and neck, liver or kidney cancer. Here the sequenced sample was CD4+ or CD8+ T cells sorted from blood, taken in a trial of the OX40 agonist ivuxolimab.

The CDR3 loop is CAISDLGTRNTEAFF. The CDR3 DNA reads TGTGCCATCAGTGACCTCGGGACGAGGAACACTGAAGCTTTCTTT. V is TRBV10-3 and J is TRBJ1-1; possible D gene TRBD1, 5 bases. The length of the CDR3 is 15 residues. The V end was cut by 3 bases, the J end by 1 base, with 12 bases between. Per the germline V gene, CDR1 is ENHRY and CDR2 is SYGVKD.